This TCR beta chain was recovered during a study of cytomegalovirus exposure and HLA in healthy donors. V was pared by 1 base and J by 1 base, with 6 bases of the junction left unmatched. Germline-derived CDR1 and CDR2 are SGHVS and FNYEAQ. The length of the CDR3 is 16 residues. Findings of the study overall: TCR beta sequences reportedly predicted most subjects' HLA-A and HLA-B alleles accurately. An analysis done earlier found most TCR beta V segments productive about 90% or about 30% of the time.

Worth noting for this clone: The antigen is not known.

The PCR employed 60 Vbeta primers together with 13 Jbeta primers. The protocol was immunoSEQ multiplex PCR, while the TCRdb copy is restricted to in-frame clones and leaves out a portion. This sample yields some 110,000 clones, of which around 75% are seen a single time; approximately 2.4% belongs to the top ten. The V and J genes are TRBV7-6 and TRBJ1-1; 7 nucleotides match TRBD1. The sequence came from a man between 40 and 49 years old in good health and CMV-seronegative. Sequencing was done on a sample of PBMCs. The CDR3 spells CASSLVATGPNTEAFF. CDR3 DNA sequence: TGTGCCAGCAGCTTAGTGGCGACAGGGCCGAACACTGAAGCTTTCTTT.